The rows below give T cell receptor beta chains drawn from one sample of a study of post-analysis software for immune sequencing data. MiXCR, run by TCRdb on the PCR reads, gives a single entry per CDR3 protein. The sample shows 150,000 to 200,000 distinct CDR3 sequences, around 36% of them seen only once. The sequenced sample was blood, obtained after autologous hematopoietic stem cell transplantation. Receptor source: a girl aged 5-17 years with multiple sclerosis. Both conserved end residues are part of each CDR3. Each record gives: clone size, D gene, V gene, J gene, CDR3 DNA, CDR3 protein. The D gene is left open where the match is weak. Rows may omit the clone size; those that give it use once, few, many or a size class.

-	-	TRBV29-1	TRBJ1-5	TGCAGCGTTGGTGGGGGGGATCAGCCCCAGCATTTT	CSVGGGDQPQHF
-	-	TRBV20-1	TRBJ2-1	TGCAGTGCCGACAGAGACAGGCCACCCTACAATGAGCAGTTCTTC	CSADRDRPPYNEQFF
-	TRBD2	TRBV15	TRBJ2-5	TGTGCCACCAGCCCCGGGACTAGCGTTCAAGAGACCCAGTACTTC	CATSPGTSVQETQYF
-	-	TRBV27	TRBJ1-2	TGTGCCAGCAGTTCTGAGGGCAAGGGTGGCTACACCTTC	CASSSEGKGGYTF
few	TRBD1	TRBV5-1	TRBJ2-1	TGCGCCAGCAGCTTGGAGGGGACAGGGAACAATGAGCAGTTCTTC	CASSLEGTGNNEQFF
-	-	TRBV14	TRBJ2-1	TGTGCCAGCAGCCACTTTTACAATGAGCAGTTCTTC	CASSHFYNEQFF
many	-	TRBV7-2	TRBJ2-5	TGTGCCAGCAGCCTGCGGGGAGGTTCGCAAGAGACCCAGTACTTC	CASSLRGGSQETQYF
-	TRBD2	TRBV20-1	TRBJ2-7	TGCAGTGCTCGGAGACCGGGACTAGACCTCTACGAGCAGTACTTC	CSARRPGLDLYEQYF
-	-	TRBV12-5	TRBJ2-1	TGTGCTAGTGCAGACCGGGATAAAGCTTACAATGAGCAGTTCTTC	CASADRDKAYNEQFF
few	-	TRBV5-1	TRBJ1-2	TGCGCCAGCAGCTTGGGGCTCCTTAACTATGGCTACACCTTC	CASSLGLLNYGYTF
-	TRBD2	TRBV12-3/TRBV12-4	TRBJ2-1	TGTGCCAGCAGTTTAAGGTCAGGACTAGCGGGGAGCTCCTACAATGAGCAGTTCTTC	CASSLRSGLAGSSYNEQFF
many	-	TRBV7-4	TRBJ1-2	TGTGCCAGCAGATCAACGAAGATGACAGGAGATCCCTATGGCTACACCTTC	CASRSTKMTGDPYGYTF
few	-	TRBV7-3	TRBJ2-1	TGTGCCAGCAGCTTATTGTCAGATCAAAATGAGCAGTTCTTC	CASSLLSDQNEQFF
-	-	TRBV7-8	TRBJ1-6	TGTGCCAGCAGCTTTGGGAGGGGCGATAATTCACCCCTCCACTTT	CASSFGRGDNSPLHF
-	-	TRBV29-1	TRBJ2-7	TGCAGCGGTGAAATCGAGTACTACGAGCAGTACTTC	CSGEIEYYEQYF
many	TRBD1	TRBV10-3	TRBJ2-5	TGTGCCATCAGTGCCGGGACAGGGAGGTACCAAGAGACCCAGTACTTC	CAISAGTGRYQETQYF
-	-	TRBV2	TRBJ2-7	TGTGCCAGCAGCGTTCTAGCGCCTCCCTACGAGCAGTACTTC	CASSVLAPPYEQYF
-	-	TRBV15	TRBJ2-5	TGTGCCACCAGTGCCCCCGGACGGGTCCAAGAGACCCAGTACTTC	CATSAPGRVQETQYF
-	-	TRBV5-1	TRBJ2-7	TGCGCCAGCAGCTCGGGACACGCTGGCTCCTACGAGCAGTACTTC	CASSSGHAGSYEQYF
-	-	TRBV7-6	TRBJ2-1	TGTGCCAGCAGCCATCAATCCGGCCGGCCCTACAATGAGCAGTTCTTC	CASSHQSGRPYNEQFF
-	-	TRBV20-1	TRBJ1-6	TGCAGTGCTAGACCGGGGGCTTCACCCCTCCACTTT	CSARPGASPLHF
-	-	TRBV7-2	TRBJ2-5	TGTGCCAGCAGCTTTGGAACAGGGGAGACCCAGTACTTC	CASSFGTGETQYF
few	TRBD1	TRBV27	TRBJ2-3	TGTGCCAGCAGTTCACCCTACCAGAACAGGGGAGACACAGATACGCAGTATTTT	CASSSPYQNRGDTDTQYF
few	TRBD2	TRBV5-1	TRBJ2-1	TGCGCCAGCAGCTTGGCCGGGACTAGCGGAGCTAATGAGCAGTTCTTC	CASSLAGTSGANEQFF
many	TRBD2	TRBV6-6	TRBJ2-7	TGTGCCAGCAGTCCAACGGGACTAGCGGGATTCGAGCAGTACTTC	CASSPTGLAGFEQYF
-	TRBD1	TRBV6-2/TRBV6-3	TRBJ2-7	TGTGCCAGCAGTCAACCGGGACAGGGTGAAGAGCAGTACTTC	CASSQPGQGEEQYF
few	-	TRBV30	TRBJ2-7	TGTGCCTGGAGGGACATTACAACCTACGAGCAGTACTTC	CAWRDITTYEQYF
-	-	TRBV7-3	TRBJ2-5	TGTGCCAGCAGCTTATCCCTCAGAGAGACCCAGTACTTC	CASSLSLRETQYF
-	-	TRBV7-9	TRBJ2-5	TGTGCCAGCAGCTTAGCGCCGGGTTGGGAGACCCAGTACTTC	CASSLAPGWETQYF
few	-	TRBV28	TRBJ2-4	TGTGCCAGCAGTTTGGGGGGTGCCACAGGGTTTACGAAACTAGGGAACATTCAGTACTTC	CASSLGGATGFTKLGNIQYF
-	TRBD1	TRBV7-2	TRBJ1-4	TGTGCCAGCAGCACTACGACAGGGGCACTGTTTTTT	CASSTTTGALFF
many	-	TRBV13	TRBJ1-5	TGTGCCAGCAGCTCCCGACAGGGCAATCAGCCCCAGCATTTT	CASSSRQGNQPQHF
many	TRBD1	TRBV9	TRBJ1-2	TGTGCCAGCAGCCACGGGACAGGGCGTATAATTGGCTATGGCTACACCTTC	CASSHGTGRIIGYGYTF
once	-	TRBV11-3	TRBJ1-3	TGTGCCAGCAGCCACGTTGAGCGGGGGAACCTGATGGGAAACACCATATATTTT	CASSHVERGNLMGNTIYF
few	-	TRBV27	TRBJ2-7	TGTGCCAGCGGGCGCGGGACTGGTCCCTACGAGCAGTACTTC	CASGRGTGPYEQYF
-	TRBD1	TRBV7-9	TRBJ2-7	TGTGCCAGCAGCTACGGACAGGGCTACGCCTACGAGCAGTACTTC	CASSYGQGYAYEQYF
-	-	TRBV5-1	TRBJ2-3	TGCGCCAGCAGCTTGATCAGGGTTGCAGATACGCAGTATTTT	CASSLIRVADTQYF
-	TRBD2	TRBV4-3	TRBJ2-7	TGCGCCAGCAGCCAGTCTAGCGGGACCCCCTACGAGCAGTACTTC	CASSQSSGTPYEQYF